This T cell receptor (beta chain) was sequenced in a study of vaccination and CD4 T cells after COVID-19. Across the study: Researchers treated cells with overlapping spike peptides taken from SARS-CoV-2, HCoV-NL63, HCoV-OC43 and HCoV-229E.

The treatment was: approximately 9-day PBMC culture with coronavirus spike peptide pools or control peptides (ViraFEST assay). Culture conditions combined some 1.9 million PBMCs per well with 9.5 to 10 IU/ml IL-2 and about 10 ug/ml peptide pools. This clonotype appeared a single time. Antigen: not known. With the Oncomine TCR Beta short-read assay, DNA from cultured CD4+ T cells was sequenced. MiXCR, run by TCRdb on the PCR reads, gives a single entry per CDR3 protein. The sample lists about 30,000 distinct CDR3 sequences; about 60% were seen once. Per germline, CDR1 SGHVS and CDR2 FQNEAQ. Trimming pared 2 bases from V and 0 bases from J, leaving 13 bases between. The CDR3 loop spans 16 amino acids.

The starting material was CD4+ T cells from blood, cultured in vitro, obtained after SARS-CoV-2 vaccination. The chain uses TRBV7-8 and TRBJ1-1, with D possibly TRBD1 on 5 matching bases. The sequence came from a human donor who received a COVID-19 vaccine. Here the CDR3 DNA reads TGTGCCAGCAGCTTACGACGGGGGACGTTGAACACTGAAGCTTTCTTT. Its protein product is CASSLRRGTLNTEAFF.